This T cell receptor (beta chain) stems from a study of cytomegalovirus exposure and HLA in healthy donors. Findings and limits, study-wide: One cluster of highly shared sequence variants probably arose as a sequencing artifact. Rates of TCR association differed by HLA locus in a later analysis, with DRB1 highest and HLA-C lowest. TCR beta V- and J-gene trimming, according to a later analysis, was linked to a missense DCLRE1C variant.

Amplification used 60 Vbeta primers and 13 Jbeta primers. Using immunoSEQ multiplex PCR, the repertoire was profiled, and TCRdb retains in-frame clones only, with some absent. The data show some 150,000 clones, 65% to 85% seen once. About this clone itself: Antigen: not known.

These donors counted as nominally healthy when sampled, but unrecorded immune exposures were likely. The junction had 5 bases not matched to a gene; V was cut back by 5 bases and J by 3 bases. Per the germline V gene, CDR1 is KGHSH and CDR2 is LQKENI. CDR3 length equals 16 residues. What was sequenced was PBMCs. This clonotype was sampled from a woman between 40 and 55 years old in good health and CMV-seropositive. The rearrangement joins TRBV18 to TRBJ2-3; 13 bases agree with TRBD2. DNA of the CDR3: TGTGCCAGCTCAGGGACTAGCGGGATGCAAACAGATACGCAGTATTTT. Residues: CASSGTSGMQTDTQYF.